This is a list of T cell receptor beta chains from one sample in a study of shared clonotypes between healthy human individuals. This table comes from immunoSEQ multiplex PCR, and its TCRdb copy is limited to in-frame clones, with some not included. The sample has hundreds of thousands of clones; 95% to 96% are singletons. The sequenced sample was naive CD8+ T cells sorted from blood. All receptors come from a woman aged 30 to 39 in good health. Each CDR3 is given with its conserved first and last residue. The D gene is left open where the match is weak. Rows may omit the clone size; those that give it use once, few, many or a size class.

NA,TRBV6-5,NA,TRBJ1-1,CASGRPDTEAFF,TGTGCCAGCGGACGCCCTGACACTGAAGCTTTCTTT
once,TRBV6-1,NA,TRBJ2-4,CASSEVGGMAKNIQYF,TGTGCCAGCAGTGAAGTTGGGGGTATGGCCAAAAACATTCAGTACTTC
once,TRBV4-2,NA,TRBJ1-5,CASSQGYAYSNQPQHF,TGTGCCAGCAGCCAGGGATACGCTTATAGCAATCAGCCCCAGCATTTT
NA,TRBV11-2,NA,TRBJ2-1,CASSLAAGPGRSTEQFF,TGTGCCAGCAGCTTAGCAGCAGGGCCGGGCCGTTCAACTGAGCAGTTCTTC
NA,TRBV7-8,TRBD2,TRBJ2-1,CASSSYPRTSGRLEQFF,TGTGCCAGTAGCTCTTATCCCAGGACTAGCGGGAGACTTGAGCAGTTCTTC
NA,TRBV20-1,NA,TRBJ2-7,CSARDSYEQYF,TGCAGTGCTAGAGATTCCTACGAGCAGTACTTC
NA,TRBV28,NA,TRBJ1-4,CASSFRAGNEKLFF,TGTGCCAGCAGTTTCCGGGCGGGTAATGAAAAACTGTTTTTT
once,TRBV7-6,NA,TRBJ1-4,CASSLGTPKDEKLFF,TGTGCCAGCAGCTTAGGGACGCCTAAGGATGAAAAACTGTTTTTT
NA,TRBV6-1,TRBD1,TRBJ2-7,CASRDRGYEQYF,TGTGCCAGCAGGGACAGGGGTTACGAGCAGTACTTC
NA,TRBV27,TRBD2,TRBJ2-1,CATAEVAGGTGNEQFF,TGTGCCACGGCTGAGGTAGCGGGAGGCACCGGCAATGAGCAGTTCTTC
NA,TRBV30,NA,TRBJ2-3,CAWAATSPDTQYF,TGTGCCTGGGCAGCGACATCTCCAGATACGCAGTATTTT
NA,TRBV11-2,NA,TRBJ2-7,CASSPGVEQYF,TGTGCCAGCAGCCCAGGGGTTGAGCAGTACTTC
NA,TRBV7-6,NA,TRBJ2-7,CASSLARGSGHGPSYEQYF,TGTGCCAGCAGCTTAGCTAGAGGGTCCGGACACGGACCCTCCTACGAGCAGTACTTC
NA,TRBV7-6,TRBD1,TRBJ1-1,CASSLGTGTEAFF,TGTGCCAGCAGCTTAGGGACAGGAACTGAAGCTTTCTTT
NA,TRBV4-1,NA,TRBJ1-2,CASTDVGYGYTF,TGCGCCAGCACCGACGTCGGCTATGGCTACACCTTC
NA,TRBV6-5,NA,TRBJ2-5,CASSPTGVQETQYF,TGTGCCAGCAGCCCCACCGGGGTACAAGAGACCCAGTACTTC
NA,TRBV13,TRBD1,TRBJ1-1,CASSVRQGGTEAFF,TGTGCCAGCAGCGTCCGACAGGGTGGCACTGAAGCTTTCTTT
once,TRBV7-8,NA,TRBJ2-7,CASSLGVSGTYEQYF,TGTGCCAGCAGCTTAGGTGTTAGCGGAACCTACGAGCAGTACTTC
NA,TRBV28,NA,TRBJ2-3,CASSSHRERPEMTDTQYF,TGTGCCAGCAGTTCGCATCGGGAGCGGCCGGAGATGACAGATACGCAGTATTTT
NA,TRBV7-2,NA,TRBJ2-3,CASSLGWEYTDTQYF,TGTGCCAGCAGCTTAGGGTGGGAATACACAGATACGCAGTATTTT
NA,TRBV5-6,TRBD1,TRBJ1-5,CASSLGVDRAFNQPQHF,TGTGCCAGCAGCTTGGGAGTGGACAGGGCTTTCAATCAGCCCCAGCATTTT
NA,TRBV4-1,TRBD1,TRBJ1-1,CASSPADRGNTEAFF,TGCGCCAGCAGCCCCGCGGACAGGGGGAACACTGAAGCTTTCTTT
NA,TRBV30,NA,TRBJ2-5,CAWSPVGETQYF,TGTGCCTGGAGTCCAGTGGGGGAGACCCAGTACTTC
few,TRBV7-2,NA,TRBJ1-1,CASSRQRNEAFF,TGTGCCAGCAGTAGACAGAGAAATGAAGCTTTCTTT
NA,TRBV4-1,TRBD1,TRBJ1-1,CASSSGTGTMNTEAFF,TGCGCCAGCAGCTCCGGGACAGGGACTATGAACACTGAAGCTTTCTTT
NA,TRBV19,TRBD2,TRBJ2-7,CASSLGTSGSHEQYF,TGTGCCAGTAGTCTCGGTACTAGCGGGAGCCACGAGCAGTACTTC
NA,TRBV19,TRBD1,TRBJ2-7,CASSWTGDEQYF,TGTGCCAGTAGTTGGACAGGGGACGAGCAGTACTTC
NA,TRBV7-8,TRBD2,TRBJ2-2,CASRWDYRNTGELFF,TGTGCCAGCAGATGGGACTACCGGAACACCGGGGAGCTGTTTTTT
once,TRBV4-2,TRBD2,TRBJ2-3,CASSQEVLLAGEDTQYF,TGTGCCAGCAGCCAAGAAGTGCTACTAGCGGGAGAGGATACGCAGTATTTT
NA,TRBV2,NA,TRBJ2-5,CATLPVYGSETQYF,TGTGCGACCCTCCCGGTTTATGGGTCGGAGACCCAGTACTTC
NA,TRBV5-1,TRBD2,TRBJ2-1,CASANERGAYNEQFF,TGCGCCAGCGCGAATGAGCGGGGGGCCTACAATGAGCAGTTCTTC
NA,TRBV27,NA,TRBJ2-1,CASSLQGNSYNEQFF,TGTGCCAGCAGTTTACAGGGGAACTCCTACAATGAGCAGTTCTTC
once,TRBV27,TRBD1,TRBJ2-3,CASSPGTGHTQYF,TGTGCCAGCAGTCCCGGGACAGGGCATACGCAGTATTTT
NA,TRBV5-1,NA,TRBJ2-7,CASSLGPLGYEQYF,TGCGCCAGCAGCTTGGGGCCCCTGGGCTACGAGCAGTACTTC
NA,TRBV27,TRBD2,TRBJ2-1,CASSFRGLAARNEQFF,TGTGCCAGCAGTTTTCGCGGACTAGCGGCTAGGAATGAGCAGTTCTTC
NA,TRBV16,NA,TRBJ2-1,CASSQSTGVRNEQFF,TGTGCCAGCAGCCAGTCTACGGGAGTAAGGAATGAGCAGTTCTTC
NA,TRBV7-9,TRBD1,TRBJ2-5,CASSRGTGGFRETQYF,TGTGCCAGCAGCCGCGGGACAGGGGGATTCCGAGAGACCCAGTACTTC
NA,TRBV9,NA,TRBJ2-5,CASSGTTEETQYF,TGTGCCAGCAGCGGGACTACCGAAGAGACCCAGTACTTC
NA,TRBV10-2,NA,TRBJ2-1,CASSGSLDEQFF,TGCGCCAGCAGTGGGTCTTTGGATGAGCAGTTCTTC
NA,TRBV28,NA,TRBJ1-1,CASAETGRVGNTEAFF,TGTGCCAGCGCCGAAACCGGGAGGGTAGGGAACACTGAAGCTTTCTTT
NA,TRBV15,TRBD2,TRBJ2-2,CATSGYPRLAGPGELFF,TGTGCCACCAGCGGATACCCTCGACTAGCGGGGCCCGGGGAGCTGTTTTTT
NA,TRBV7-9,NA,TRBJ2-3,CASSYGTQYF,TGTGCCAGCAGCTATGGTACGCAGTATTTT
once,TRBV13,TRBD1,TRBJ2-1,CASSLVLQGTGANEQFF,TGTGCCAGCAGCTTGGTATTGCAGGGGACAGGGGCCAATGAGCAGTTCTTC
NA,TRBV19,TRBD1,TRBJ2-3,CASSIDREDTQYF,TGTGCCAGTAGTATCGACAGGGAAGATACGCAGTATTTT
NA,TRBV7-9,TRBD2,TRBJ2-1,CASSLASGSWSEQFF,TGTGCCAGCAGCTTGGCTAGCGGGAGTTGGTCCGAGCAGTTCTTC
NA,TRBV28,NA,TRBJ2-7,CASRSLRDEFREQYF,TGTGCCAGCAGGTCGCTGCGGGACGAATTTCGGGAGCAGTACTTC
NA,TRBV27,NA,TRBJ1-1,CASSPTPGQKNTEAFF,TGTGCCAGCAGTCCCACCCCGGGACAAAAGAACACTGAAGCTTTCTTT
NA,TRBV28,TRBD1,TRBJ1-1,CASSSDRADGLNTEAFF,TGTGCCAGCAGTTCGGACAGGGCAGACGGATTGAACACTGAAGCTTTCTTT